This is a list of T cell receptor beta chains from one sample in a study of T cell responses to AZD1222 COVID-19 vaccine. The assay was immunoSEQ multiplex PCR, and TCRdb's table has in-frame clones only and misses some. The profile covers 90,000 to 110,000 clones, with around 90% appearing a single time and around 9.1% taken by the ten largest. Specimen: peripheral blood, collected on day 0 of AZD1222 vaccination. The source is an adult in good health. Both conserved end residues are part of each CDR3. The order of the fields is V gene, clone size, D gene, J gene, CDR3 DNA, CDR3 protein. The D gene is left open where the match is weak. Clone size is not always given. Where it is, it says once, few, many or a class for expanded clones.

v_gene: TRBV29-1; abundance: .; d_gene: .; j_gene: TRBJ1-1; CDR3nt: TGCAGCGCCGCACACCTCACTGAAGCTTTCTTT; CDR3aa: CSAAHLTEAFF
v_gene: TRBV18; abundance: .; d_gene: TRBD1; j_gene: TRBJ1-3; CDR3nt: TGTGCCAGCTCACCACCGGGACAGGGCCTCTCTGGAAACACCATATATTTT; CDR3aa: CASSPPGQGLSGNTIYF
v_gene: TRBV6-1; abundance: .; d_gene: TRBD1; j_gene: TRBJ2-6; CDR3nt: TGTGCCAGCAGTGAACGGACAGGGAATACTGGGGCCAACGTCCTGACTTTC; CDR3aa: CASSERTGNTGANVLTF
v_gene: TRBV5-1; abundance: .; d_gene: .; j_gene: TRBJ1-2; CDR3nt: TGCGCCAGCAGCTTGGGGCAGAGTGACTATGGCTACACCTTC; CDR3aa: CASSLGQSDYGYTF
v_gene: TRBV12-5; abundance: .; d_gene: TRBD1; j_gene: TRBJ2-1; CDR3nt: TGTGCTAGTGGTTTGGGAGGGACAGGGGGCAATGAGCAGTTCTTC; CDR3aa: CASGLGGTGGNEQFF
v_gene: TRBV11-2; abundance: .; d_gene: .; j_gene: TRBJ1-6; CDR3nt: TGTGCCAGCTGCCTTCGGGGGAATAATTCACCCCTCCACTTT; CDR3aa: CASCLRGNNSPLHF
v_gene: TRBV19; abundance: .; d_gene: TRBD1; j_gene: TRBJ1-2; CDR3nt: TGTGCCAGTAAGGACAGGGGAAATGGCTACACCTTC; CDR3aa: CASKDRGNGYTF
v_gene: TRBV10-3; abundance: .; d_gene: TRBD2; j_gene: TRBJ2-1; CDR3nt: TGTGCCATCGGCCTCGGACTAGCGGGAGTTGAGCAGTTCTTC; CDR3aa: CAIGLGLAGVEQFF
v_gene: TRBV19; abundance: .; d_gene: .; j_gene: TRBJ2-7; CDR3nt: TGTGCCAGTAGTATACTATACGACAACACCTACGAGCAGTACTTC; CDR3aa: CASSILYDNTYEQYF
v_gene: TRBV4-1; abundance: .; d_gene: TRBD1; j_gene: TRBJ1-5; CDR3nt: TGCGCCAGCAGCGCGGACAGGGGAGGGGTTCAGCCCCAGCATTTT; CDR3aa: CASSADRGGVQPQHF
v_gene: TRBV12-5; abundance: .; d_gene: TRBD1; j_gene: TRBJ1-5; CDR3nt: TGTGCTAGTGCAGGGGGTGAGAATCAGCCCCAGCATTTT; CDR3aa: CASAGGENQPQHF
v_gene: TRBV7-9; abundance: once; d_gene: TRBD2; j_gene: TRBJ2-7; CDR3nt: TGTGCCAGCAGCCACGAGCGGGAGGGGTTCGAGCAGTACTTC; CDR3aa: CASSHEREGFEQYF
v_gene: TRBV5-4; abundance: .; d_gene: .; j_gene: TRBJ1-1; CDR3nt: TGTGCCAGCAGCCCCGGGGACGGGCAGTTGAACACTGAAGCTTTCTTT; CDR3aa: CASSPGDGQLNTEAFF
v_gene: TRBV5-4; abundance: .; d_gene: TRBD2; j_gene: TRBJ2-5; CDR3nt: TGTGCCAGCAGCTTAGCGGGAGGGGAAGAGACCCAGTACTTC; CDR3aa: CASSLAGGEETQYF
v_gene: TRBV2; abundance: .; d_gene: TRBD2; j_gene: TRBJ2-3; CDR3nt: TGTGCCAGCAGTCCCTTGACTAGCCGACGCACAGATACGCAGTATTTT; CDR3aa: CASSPLTSRRTDTQYF
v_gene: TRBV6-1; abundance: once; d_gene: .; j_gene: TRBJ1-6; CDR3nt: TGTGCCAGCAGTGAAGCGCCGGGGGGACCCCGTGCATCACCCCTCCACTTT; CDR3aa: CASSEAPGGPRASPLHF
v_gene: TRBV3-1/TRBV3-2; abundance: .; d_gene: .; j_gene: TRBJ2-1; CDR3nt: TGTGCCAGCAGCCAAGATAACACCTACAATGAGCAGTTCTTC; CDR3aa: CASSQDNTYNEQFF
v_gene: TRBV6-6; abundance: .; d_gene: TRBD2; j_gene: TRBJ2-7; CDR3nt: TGTGCCAGCAGTCCTTCCCGAGGGGCCTCTAGCGGAGAGGGTTACTTC; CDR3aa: CASSPSRGASSGEGYF
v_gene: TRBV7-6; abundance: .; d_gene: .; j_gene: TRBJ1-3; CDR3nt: TGTGCCAGCAGCTTAGAGCCAGTAAGACCCTCTTCTGGAAACACCATATATTTT; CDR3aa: CASSLEPVRPSSGNTIYF
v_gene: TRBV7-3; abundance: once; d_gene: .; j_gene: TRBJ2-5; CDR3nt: TGTGCCAGCAGCCGGGGAGGGGGCGAGGAGACCCAGTACTTC; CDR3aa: CASSRGGGEETQYF
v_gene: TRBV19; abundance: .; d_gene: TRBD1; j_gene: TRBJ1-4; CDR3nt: TGTGCCAGCAAACGTACCCGACAGGGGCGTAATGAAAAACTGTTTTTT; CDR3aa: CASKRTRQGRNEKLFF
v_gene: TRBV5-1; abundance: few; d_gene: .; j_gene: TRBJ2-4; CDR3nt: TGCGCCAGCAGCTTGGAGGGCACCAAAAACATTCAGTACTTC; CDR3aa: CASSLEGTKNIQYF
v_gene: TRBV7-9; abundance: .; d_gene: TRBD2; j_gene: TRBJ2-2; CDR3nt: TGTGCCAGCAGCCCCGGGACTAGCGGCGAGACATGGAACACCGGGGAGCTGTTTTTT; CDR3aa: CASSPGTSGETWNTGELFF
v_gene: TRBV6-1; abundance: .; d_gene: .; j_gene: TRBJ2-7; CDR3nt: TGTGCCAGCAGTGAAGGACAGTTTACGTCCTACGAGCAGTACTTC; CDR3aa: CASSEGQFTSYEQYF
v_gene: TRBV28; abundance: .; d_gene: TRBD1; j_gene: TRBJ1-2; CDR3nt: TGTGCCAGCAGTTTAAACCCGGGACAGGGCTATGGCTACACCTTC; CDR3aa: CASSLNPGQGYGYTF
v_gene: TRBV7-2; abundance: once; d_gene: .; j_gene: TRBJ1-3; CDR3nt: TGTGCCAGCAGCTTACTTCTCACAGCGGCTTCTGGAAACACCATATATTTT; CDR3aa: CASSLLLTAASGNTIYF
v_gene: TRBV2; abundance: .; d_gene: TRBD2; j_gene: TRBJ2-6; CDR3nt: TGTGCCAGCAGTGTTCTACTAGCGGGAGTTGGCGGGGCCAACGTCCTGACTTTC; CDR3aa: CASSVLLAGVGGANVLTF
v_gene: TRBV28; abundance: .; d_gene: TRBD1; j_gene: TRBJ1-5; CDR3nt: TGTGCCAGCAGTTTCGCAGGGGGCGGGAGCAATCAGCCCCAGCATTTT; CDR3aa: CASSFAGGGSNQPQHF
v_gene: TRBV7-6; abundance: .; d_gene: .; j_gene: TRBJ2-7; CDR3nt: TGTGCCAGCAGCTTAACGGACCCTCCGGCGTACGAGCAGTACTTC; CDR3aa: CASSLTDPPAYEQYF
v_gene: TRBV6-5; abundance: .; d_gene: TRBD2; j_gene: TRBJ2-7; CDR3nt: TGTGCCAGCTCCCTAGCGGCCTACGAGCAGTACTTC; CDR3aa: CASSLAAYEQYF
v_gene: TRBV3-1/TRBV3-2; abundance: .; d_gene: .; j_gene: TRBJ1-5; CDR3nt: TGTGCCAGCAGCCAAGGTGGGGGGCTCAATCAGCCCCAGCATTTT; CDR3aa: CASSQGGGLNQPQHF
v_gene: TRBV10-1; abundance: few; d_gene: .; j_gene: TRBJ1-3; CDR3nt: TGCGCCAGCAGTGAACCCACAGGGACCTGTGGAAACACCATATATTTT; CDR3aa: CASSEPTGTCGNTIYF
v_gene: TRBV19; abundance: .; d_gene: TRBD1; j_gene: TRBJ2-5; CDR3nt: TGTGCCAGTAGTCGCGGGACAGGGTTGGAGACCCAGTACTTC; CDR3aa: CASSRGTGLETQYF
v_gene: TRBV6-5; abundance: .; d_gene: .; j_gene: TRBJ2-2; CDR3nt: TGTGCCAGCAGTCGAACGGACACGAACACCGGGGAGCTGTTTTTT; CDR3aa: CASSRTDTNTGELFF
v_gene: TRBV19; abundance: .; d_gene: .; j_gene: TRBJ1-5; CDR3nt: TGTGCCAGTAGTATAGATCTCACGACTTATAGCAATCAGCCCCAGCATTTT; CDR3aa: CASSIDLTTYSNQPQHF
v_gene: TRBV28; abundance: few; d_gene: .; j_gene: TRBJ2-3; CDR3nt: TGTGCCAGCAGTTCCCGGGCCGTCACAGATACGCAGTATTTT; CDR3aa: CASSSRAVTDTQYF
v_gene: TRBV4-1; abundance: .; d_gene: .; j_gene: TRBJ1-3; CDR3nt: TGCGCCAGCAGCCCGACAGAAAACTCTGGAAACACCATATATTTT; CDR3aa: CASSPTENSGNTIYF
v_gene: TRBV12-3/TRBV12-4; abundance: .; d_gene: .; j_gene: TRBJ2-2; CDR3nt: TGTGCCAGCAGTTTACGGGGGCCCGGGGAGCTGTTTTTT; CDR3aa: CASSLRGPGELFF
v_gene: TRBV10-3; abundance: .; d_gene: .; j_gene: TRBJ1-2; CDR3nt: TGTGCCATCAGTGAGGAGGGGAACTATGGCTACACCTTC; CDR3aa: CAISEEGNYGYTF
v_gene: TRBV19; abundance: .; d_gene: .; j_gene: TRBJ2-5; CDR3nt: TGTGCCAGTAGTATGCCACTCCGGGACGAGACCCAGTACTTC; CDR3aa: CASSMPLRDETQYF
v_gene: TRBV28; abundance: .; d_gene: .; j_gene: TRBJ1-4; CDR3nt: TGTGCCAGCAGTTTACGTGGGTTGAATGAAAAACTGTTTTTT; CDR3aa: CASSLRGLNEKLFF
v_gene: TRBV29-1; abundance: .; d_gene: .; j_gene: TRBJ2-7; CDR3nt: TGCAGCGCCTGGACTGGAAGCTCCTACGAGCAGTACTTC; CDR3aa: CSAWTGSSYEQYF
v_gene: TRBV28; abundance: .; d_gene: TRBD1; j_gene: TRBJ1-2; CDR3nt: TGTGCCAGCAGTTCGCCACAGGGGTTAGATGGCTACACCTTC; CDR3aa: CASSSPQGLDGYTF
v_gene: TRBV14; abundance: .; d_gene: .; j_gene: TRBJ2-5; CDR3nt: TGTGCCAGCAGCCACGGGGGGACCCAGTACTTC; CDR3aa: CASSHGGTQYF
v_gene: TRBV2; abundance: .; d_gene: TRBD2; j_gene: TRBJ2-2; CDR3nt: TGTGCCAGCAGTGGGTCTAGCGGAAGAGGGGGGGAGCTGTTTTTT; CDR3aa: CASSGSSGRGGELFF
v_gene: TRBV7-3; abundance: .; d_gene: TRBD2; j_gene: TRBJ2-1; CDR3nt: TGTGCCAGCAGCTTAGAGCCAGGACTAGTGGGCCACAATGAGCAGTTCTTC; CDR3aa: CASSLEPGLVGHNEQFF